The entry below describes one TCR beta chain. What this receptor recognizes is not known. Per-base quality was not reported, and no clone a single base away is much larger than it. The cohort consisted of 650 to 850 healthy bone marrow donors. All cohort members were sampled while nominally healthy, although unrecorded immune exposures were likely present. The donor tested CMV seronegative and was one of the 352 seronegative cohort members. A peripheral blood sample was collected from each donor, and TCR beta sequencing was performed on peripheral blood mononuclear cells. The Qiagen DNeasy Blood Extraction Kit was used to extract genomic DNA from the blood cell samples. Trimmed from V: 3 bases; trimmed from J: 2 bases; junction bases lacking a gene match: 6. From cysteine to phenylalanine, the CDR3 is 16 amino acids long. Just CDR3 DNA is preserved here, 48 bases in frame from base 1. Sequences MGHRA (CDR1) and YSYEKL (CDR2) are obtained from the germline V gene.

The data were obtained in a study of cytomegalovirus exposure and HLA in healthy donors (dated by TCRdb to about 2017). A note on the overall study: An earlier analysis of some 600 of the donors reported about 300 Gb of sequence data and 100 million to 120 million unique TCR beta sequences obtained from around 190 million T cells. To predict cytomegalovirus infection status, the study brought together high-throughput TCR immunosequencing, statistical association of individual TCRs with disease status, and machine learning. Donor age, sex, ethnicity and CMV serostatus were compiled together with the repertoire data. The study used immunosequencing to profile the T cell repertoires of approximately 630 subjects and linked those repertoires to cytomegalovirus serostatus. A later genetic analysis took genome-wide SNP genotypes for about 55% of the 666 donors and used that subset as a discovery cohort. Roughly 300 gigabases of sequencing data and approximately 85 million unique TCR sequences were included in an early release covering about 600 HLA-typed donors. A later analysis re-analyzed previously published TCR beta repertoires from 550 to 700 donors and added high-resolution HLA genotyping to study TCR occurrence patterns. All discovery cohort repertoires had been generated on a single sequencing platform. Four to six DR-DQ haplotypes were handled as single units for association and clustering because linkage in the cohort was strong. HLA typing covered class I and class II loci at four-digit resolution. Along with the approximately 700-subject first cohort, a separate validation cohort of 120 different subjects was used. The study was designed to test whether signatures of past pathogen exposure could be identified by cataloging public T cell receptors. To decide whether each TCR beta V gene segment behaved as functional or pseudogenic, an earlier analysis of over 500 of the donors relied on high-throughput TCR beta sequencing. Among about 370 genotyped donors of the cohort, an average of around 220,000 unique TCR beta nucleotide sequences was sequenced per donor, of which approximately 18% were non-productive. Of the 398 genotyped donors, over 65% fell in the genetic ancestry cluster associated with self-reported Caucasian donors. The number of donors typed differed by locus, with about 620-630 for A, B, C, DRB1 and DQB1, around 520 for DQA1, 600 to 610 for DPA1, and some 470 for DPB1. Rather than using new phenotypic data, the later analysis identified candidate immune exposures from TCR beta sequences and from how often those sequences occurred across donors. On the study overall, not on this receptor specifically: At a false discovery rate of 0.05, a later analysis linked around 15,000 TCR beta sequences to specific HLA alleles. Because counts were too low, about 15 rarely observed V segments, including chromosome 9 orphons, were left out of the earlier analysis of approximately 580 of the donors. The classifier was reported to diagnose cytomegalovirus status with high specificity and sensitivity in both the original cohort and the validation cohort. The only immune exposure information available for the cohort was CMV serostatus. Because HLA typing was unavailable for some donors at each locus, only the typed subset was used in association tests. Only TCR beta chains were sequenced in this cohort, and the absence of alpha or paired-chain data limited detectable features. In an earlier analysis of 587 of the donors, most TCR beta V segments were observed in productive rearrangements about 87% or about 30% of the time, broadly matching IMGT annotations. A later analysis reported that several top co-occurrence clusters appeared linked to parvovirus B19, influenza, CMV and Epstein-Barr virus. In vitro tests confirmed that a few of the cytomegalovirus-associated TCR beta chains recognize cytomegalovirus antigens. Linkage disequilibrium might explain the correlated functional status among segregating V segments, but an unknown experimental factor could not be ruled out. Strong co-occurrence of HLA alleles, especially DR and DQ, made assigning TCR associations to individual alleles difficult. Most TCR sequences were observed very rarely across donors, whereas some public TCRs were present in many individuals. The 87-base-pair reads could not distinguish some IMGT-functional V segments, including TRBV6-2 and TRBV6-3, so those segments were excluded. V-gene and J-gene trimming of TCR beta chains was associated with a missense DCLRE1C variant in a later genetic analysis, and the association was replicated in an independent cohort. The authors suggested that the approach could potentially be generalized to other disease states and immunological phenotypes. The study gave a list of some 150 TCR beta chains associated with cytomegalovirus. In a later analysis, HLA-associated TCR beta chains were found to be more clonally expanded and to have lower generation probabilities than equally common non-associated chains. A later analysis found that TCR association rates varied across HLA loci, with DRB1 alleles showing the most associated TCRs and HLA-C alleles the fewest. In a later genetic analysis, fewer N-insertions in productive TCRs were reported among donors in an Asian-associated ancestry cluster than the 666-donor mean. A later analysis found that most CMV-associated TCR beta chains appeared HLA-restricted, with HLA associations seemingly driven largely by CMV exposure. A cluster of highly shared sequence variants was judged likely to represent a technical artifact of the sequencing pipeline. Sequencing depth was assumed to be roughly uniform across donors in the presence/absence analyses, though that assumption may not hold. A further reported finding was that TCR beta sequences accurately predicted the HLA-A and HLA-B alleles for most subjects in the first cohort.

The library was built by means of the immunoSEQ multiplex PCR assay. For the multiplex PCR, a mixture combining 60 forward primers for TCR Vbeta segments and 13 reverse primers for TCR Jbeta segments was used. A multiplex PCR assay on genomic DNA amplified the CDR3 region of rearranged TCR beta genes. Amplified TCR beta libraries were sequenced as 87-base-pair reads on the Illumina HiSeq System. As for how the authors treated the data: A later analysis tallied 80 million to 95 million unique TCR beta chains across the 550 to 850 repertoires, and approximately 11 million of those chains were shared by two or more donors. Raw reads were error-corrected and collapsed into unique sequences by a nearest-neighbor algorithm in which closely related sequences were merged to remove PCR and sequencing errors. V, D and J gene segments were assigned by aligning CDR3 sequences to IMGT reference sequences. For a sequence to be retained, a match of at least six nucleotides to both a V gene segment and a J gene segment was required. A rearrangement counted as productive if the CDR3 had no stop codons and remained in frame with V and J, and every other rearrangement counted as non-productive. CDR3 was defined according to IMGT convention as the region running from the second conserved V-encoded cysteine to the conserved J-encoded phenylalanine. Sequences without an unambiguous match to a single V gene segment were excluded from the earlier analysis of a few hundred of the donors. An earlier analysis of around 600 of the donors classified V segments as functional when productive rearrangements were above 56.7% and as segregating when the standard deviation between donors was above 5%. A statistical classification framework was developed to diagnose cytomegalovirus status using the catalog of TCR beta chain sequences. In a later analysis, TCR nucleotide sequences were compared against IMGT/GENE-DB human TR gene sequences so that V and J genes could be assigned. Using the TCRdist pipeline, a later analysis assigned CDR3 sequences along with most-parsimonious VDJ recombination scenarios. In a later analysis, each TCR beta chain was defined by its CDR3 amino acid sequence together with its V-gene family, and reads without a unique V-gene family were excluded. In a later analysis, approximately 590 highly shared, low-generation-probability nucleotide sequences were removed to address suspected cross-contamination and a sequencing artifact. In a later analysis, a clonal expansion index for each public chain was calculated from normalized within-repertoire ranks of inferred template counts. Generation probabilities in a later analysis came from a VDJ recombination model fitted to out-of-frame rearrangements, and those results were checked against IGoR. A later analysis scored TCR-TCR, TCR-HLA and TCR-CMV co-occurrence with hypergeometric tests, applying a repertoire-size bias correction to TCR pairs. In a later analysis, false discovery rates were estimated by permuting HLA or CMV assignments 20 times. In a later analysis, co-occurring TCRs were grouped using DBSCAN, with TCRdist sequence similarity added in when clustering inside HLA-allele-positive subsets. For co-occurrence clustering, repertoires with fewer than 30,000 or more than 120,000 public chains were excluded, along with roughly five repertoires with anomalous nucleotide sharing. TCRdb retrieved this table from immuneACCESS and kept in-frame rearrangements only. Not all clones are present; in checked studies, unresolved V genes account for under half, and no reason is known for the remainder. The V and J calls and the clone size are those of that table, but D and trimming were determined from the DNA. Here the sample has 150,000 to 200,000 clones; 75% to 85% occur a single time. 0.6% to 0.7% of the sample goes to the ten largest clones.

This clonotype originated in a boy under 18 in good health and CMV-seronegative. Rearrangement joined TRBV4-1 to TRBJ1-4, with TRBD1 matching 7 junction bases. Sequencing was carried out using PBMCs. CDR3 protein: CASSQTGLSTNEKLFF. The DNA sequence is as follows: TGCGCCAGCAGCCAGACAGGGCTGTCGACTAATGAAAAACTGTTTTTT.